This section outlines one T cell receptor (beta chain) sequence together with its context. The antigen this receptor binds is unknown. The sample holds no much larger clone one base away, and base qualities are not on file. These data belong to a study of cytomegalovirus exposure and HLA in healthy donors listed by TCRdb under 2017. General notes on the study: In an earlier analysis of roughly 590 of the donors, 276 Gb of sequence data and 117 million unique TCR beta sequences from about 179 million T cells were reported. Roughly 300 gigabases of sequencing data and 70 million to 95 million unique TCR sequences made up an early release that covered 500 to 700 HLA-typed donors. Of the 300 to 500 genotyped donors, less than 90% were placed in the genetic ancestry cluster associated with self-reported Caucasian donors. The study was designed to test whether signatures of past pathogen exposure could be identified by cataloging public T cell receptors. The study profiled the T cell repertoires of 500 to 800 subjects by immunosequencing and related them to cytomegalovirus serostatus. Besides the first cohort of 666 subjects, a separate validation cohort made up of 120 different subjects was used. High-throughput TCR immunosequencing, statistical association of individual TCRs with disease status, and machine learning were combined to predict cytomegalovirus infection status. A later analysis re-examined previously published TCR beta repertoires from just over 650 donors and added high-resolution HLA genotyping to investigate patterns of TCR occurrence. Rather than using new phenotypic data, the later analysis identified candidate immune exposures from TCR beta sequences and from how often those sequences occurred across donors. An earlier analysis of around 580 of the donors used high-throughput TCR beta sequencing to judge whether each TCR beta V gene segment behaved as functional or pseudogenic. Donor age, sex, ethnicity and CMV serostatus were collected together with the repertoire data. In a later genetic analysis, genome-wide SNP genotypes for about 60% of the 666 donors were used, and that subset was treated as a discovery cohort. All discovery cohort repertoires had been generated using a single sequencing platform. HLA typing covered class I and class II loci at four-digit resolution. Typing coverage varied by locus: roughly 629-630 donors for A, B, C, DRB1 and DQB1; 500 to 550 for DQA1; about 570 for DPA1; 450 to 480 for DPB1. Several DR-DQ haplotypes were handled as single units for association and clustering because linkage in the cohort was strong. Across 300 to 500 genotyped donors of the cohort, an average of approximately 240,000 unique TCR beta nucleotide sequences per donor were sequenced, and 15% to 20% of those sequences were non-productive.

The CDR3 has 14 amino acids, counting the end cysteine and phenylalanine. Only CDR3 DNA remains: 42 bases, in frame from the first base. At the junction V is shortened by 6 bases and J by 5 bases; bases outside the gene matches: 8. For CDR1 and CDR2, the germline V gene lists SGHDN and FVKESK. The cohort comprised 710 or so healthy bone marrow donors. At the time of sampling, every cohort member was nominally healthy, though immune exposures that went unrecorded were likely present. The donor tested CMV seronegative and was one of the 352 seronegative cohort members. A peripheral blood sample was collected from each donor, and TCR beta sequencing was performed on peripheral blood mononuclear cells. Genomic DNA was extracted from the blood cell samples with the Qiagen DNeasy Blood Extraction Kit. The research as a whole found: HLA typing was unavailable for some donors at each locus, so association tests used only the typed subset. In this cohort, only TCR beta chains were sequenced, and detectable features were limited by the absence of alpha or paired-chain data. The 87-base-pair reads could not distinguish some IMGT-functional V segments, including TRBV6-2 and TRBV6-3, so those segments were excluded. The study listed 164 TCR beta chains as associated with cytomegalovirus. In vitro tests confirmed that a few of the cytomegalovirus-associated TCR beta chains recognize cytomegalovirus antigens. The only immune exposure information available for the cohort was CMV serostatus. At a false discovery rate of 0.05, a later analysis linked about 16,000 TCR beta sequences to specific HLA alleles. Most CMV-associated TCR beta chains appeared to be HLA-restricted in a later analysis, and the HLA associations seemed to be driven largely by CMV exposure. The classifier was reported to diagnose cytomegalovirus status with high specificity and sensitivity in both the original and validation cohorts. In a later genetic analysis, a missense DCLRE1C variant was associated with V-gene and J-gene trimming of TCR beta chains, and the association was replicated in an independent cohort. Broadly in line with IMGT annotations, most TCR beta V segments showed up in productive rearrangements about 87% or about 30% of the time in an earlier analysis of 587 of the donors. According to the authors, the approach could potentially be generalized to other disease states and immunological phenotypes. The presence/absence analyses assumed that sequencing depth was roughly uniform across donors, and that assumption may not be true. A cluster of highly shared sequence variants was judged likely to be a technical artifact of the sequencing pipeline. The earlier analysis of about 600 of the donors excluded some 15 rarely observed V segments, including chromosome 9 orphons, because counts were too low. According to a later analysis, parvovirus B19, influenza, CMV and Epstein-Barr virus appeared linked to several top co-occurrence clusters. Linkage disequilibrium might explain the correlated functional status among segregating V segments, but an unknown experimental factor could not be ruled out. Assigning TCR associations to individual alleles was difficult when HLA alleles, especially DR and DQ, strongly co-occurred. A later analysis found that TCR association rates varied across HLA loci, with DRB1 alleles showing the most associated TCRs and HLA-C alleles the fewest. A further reported finding was that TCR beta sequences accurately predicted the HLA-A and HLA-B alleles for most subjects in the first cohort. Compared with the roughly 670-donor mean, donors in an Asian-associated ancestry cluster had fewer N-insertions in productive TCRs, according to a later genetic analysis. A later analysis found that HLA-associated TCR beta chains were more clonally expanded and had lower generation probabilities than equally common non-associated chains. While some public TCRs were present in many individuals, most TCR sequences turned up only very rarely across donors.

To prepare the library, the immunoSEQ multiplex PCR assay was applied. For the multiplex PCR, a mixture combining 60 forward primers for TCR Vbeta segments and 13 reverse primers for TCR Jbeta segments was used. A multiplex PCR assay on genomic DNA amplified the CDR3 region of rearranged TCR beta genes. On the Illumina HiSeq System, the amplified TCR beta libraries were sequenced as 87-base-pair reads. Turning to the authors' computational methods: In a later analysis, approximately 74 million unique TCR beta chains were counted across the 500 to 850 repertoires, and approximately 9.9 million of these chains were shared by at least two donors. A nearest-neighbor algorithm error-corrected the raw reads and collapsed the reads into unique sequences, merging closely related sequences to remove PCR and sequencing errors. V, D and J gene segments were assigned by aligning CDR3 sequences to IMGT reference sequences. For a sequence to be retained, at least a six-nucleotide match to both a V gene segment and a J gene segment was required. A rearrangement counted as productive if the CDR3 had no stop codons and remained in frame with V and J, and every other rearrangement counted as non-productive. CDR3 was defined according to IMGT convention as the region running from the second conserved V-encoded cysteine to the conserved J-encoded phenylalanine. In an earlier analysis of more than 550 of the donors, sequences lacking an unambiguous match to a single V gene segment were excluded. In an earlier analysis of around 600 of the donors, V segments were called functional above 56.7% productive rearrangements and were called segregating when the between-donor standard deviation exceeded 5%. A statistical classification framework was built for diagnosing cytomegalovirus status from the catalog of TCR beta chain sequences. A later analysis assigned V and J genes by comparing TCR nucleotide sequences with IMGT/GENE-DB human TR gene sequences. Using the TCRdist pipeline, a later analysis assigned CDR3 sequences along with most-parsimonious VDJ recombination scenarios. A later analysis defined each TCR beta chain by its CDR3 amino acid sequence plus V-gene family, and excluded reads lacking a unique V-gene family. In a later analysis, fewer than 650 highly shared, low-generation-probability nucleotide sequences were removed to address suspected cross-contamination and a sequencing artifact. In a later analysis, a clonal expansion index was calculated for each public chain from normalized within-repertoire ranks of inferred template counts. In a later analysis, generation probabilities were computed using a VDJ recombination model fitted to out-of-frame rearrangements, and the results were checked against IGoR. In a later analysis, hypergeometric tests were used to score TCR-TCR, TCR-HLA and TCR-CMV co-occurrence, with a repertoire-size bias correction applied to TCR pairs. To estimate false discovery rates, a later analysis permuted the HLA or CMV assignments 20 times. In a later analysis, co-occurring TCRs were grouped using DBSCAN, and TCRdist sequence similarity was added for clustering within HLA-allele-positive subsets. For co-occurrence clustering, repertoires with fewer than 30,000 or more than 120,000 public chains were excluded, along with a handful of repertoires with anomalous nucleotide sharing. TCRdb took this table from immuneACCESS and kept in-frame rearrangements with V and J called. Such tables lack part of the clones; where checked against another copy, unresolved V genes explain under half of the gap, and the rest is unexplained. V, J and clone size reflect that table, while D and trimming were determined from the DNA. This sample lists some 150,000 clones; approximately 64% were detected once. The ten largest clones represent 2% to 2.5% of the sample.

This TCR was recovered from a woman between 40 and 55 years old in good health and CMV-seronegative. The sequencing sample was made of PBMCs. The chain is made from TRBV14 and TRBJ2-7; TRBD1 lines up with 9 middle nucleotides. The CDR3 loop reads CASSYRGLLDEQYF. The sequenced DNA: TGTGCCAGCAGTTACAGGGGGCTCCTCGACGAGCAGTACTTC.